The TCR beta chain described here comes from a study of T cells in localized non-small cell lung cancer. Note on this clone: Its cognate antigen is unknown.

Profiled with immunoSEQ multiplex PCR; TCRdb holds only in-frame clones, not every one. The top ten clones hold just under 20% of a sample with around 50,000 clones, over 75% of them seen once. The CDR3 runs to 13 residues. Germline CDR1 reads LGHNA; CDR2 reads YSLEER. V dropped 0 bases and J dropped 2 bases, with 4 bases sitting between them. Study-level findings and limits: Median detection of top 100 tumor clones in adjacent lung was 55 to 60 clones. There was higher T cell clonality in uninvolved adjacent lung than in tumor, and it was highest there. There was an association of higher blood T cell density with longer overall survival. Only one tumor region was sequenced, so heterogeneity remains possible.

The chain has TRBV4-3 and TRBJ1-1; D gene ambiguous. The sequence came from a female donor older than 55 with stage II squamous cell lung carcinoma. The input for sequencing was peripheral blood, taken before any cancer treatment. The DNA of the CDR3 is TGCGCCAGCAGCCAAGATTACAACACTGAAGCTTTCTTT. This codes for CASSQDYNTEAFF.